These 27 T cell receptor beta chains share one sample of origin, sequenced in a study of cytomegalovirus exposure and HLA in healthy donors. The PCR ran on 60 Vbeta and 13 Jbeta primers. Data came from immunoSEQ multiplex PCR; TCRdb stores just in-frame clones and leaves some out. Here the sample spans 110,000 to 150,000 clones, around 72% being singletons. The specimen sequenced was PBMCs. The receptors were sampled from a man aged 35 to 55 in good health and CMV-seronegative.

This rearrangement joins TRBV5-1 to TRBJ2-1; 11 bases agree with TRBD2. J gave up 3 bases and V 4 bases, and 3 bases lay outside the gene matches. Germline V gives CDR1 SGHRS, CDR2 YFSETQ. The CDR3 is 15 amino acids. CDR3 nucleotides: TGCGCCAGCAGCCCGGGACTAGCGGACTACAATGAGCAGTTCTTC. It codes for CASSPGLADYNEQFF.

The chain is built from TRBV5-1 and TRBJ2-1, with D uncertain. There are 12 residues in the CDR3. CDR1 and CDR2 (germline): SGHRS, YFSETQ. The germline V and J ends were trimmed by 4 bases and 4 bases, with 6 bases remaining between them. CDR3 region: CASSLLYNEQFF. Written as DNA, the CDR3 is TGCGCCAGCAGCCTCTTATACAATGAGCAGTTCTTC.

CDR3 region: CASSVTGWGTEAFF. The CDR3 coding sequence is TGTGCCAGCAGCGTTACAGGGTGGGGCACTGAAGCTTTCTTT. The chain combines TRBV7-9 with TRBJ1-1; maybe TRBD1 (6 bases). Germline V gives CDR1 SEHNR, CDR2 FQNEAQ (reference sequence). The CDR3 runs 14 residues. With 5 bases removed from V and 4 bases from J, the gap between germline ends came to 14 bases. The full variable domain, its missing parts supplied by reference TRBV7-9 and TRBJ1-1, is DTGVSQNPRHKITKRGQNVTFRCDPISEHNRLYWYRQTLGQGPEFLTYFQNEAQLEKSRLLSDRFSAERPKGSFSTLEIQRTEQGDSAMYLCASSVTGWGTEAFFGQGTRLTVV.

The chain's CDR3 is CASSFIGSTEAFF. CDR3 coding DNA: TGTGCCAGCAGTTTTATAGGGAGCACTGAAGCTTTCTTT. The chain links TRBV6-5 to TRBJ1-1, with D unresolved. This CDR3 comprises 13 residues. Germline CDR1 reads MNHEY; CDR2 reads SVGAGI. Trimming took 4 bases from V and 4 from J, leaving 10 bases between them.

This chain links TRBV19 with TRBJ1-5; D is perhaps TRBD1 (6 bases). The CDR3 is 13 residues long. Germline V gene lookup returns CDR1 LNHDA and CDR2 SQIVND (reference sequence). V was pared by 6 bases and J by 7 bases, with 13 bases between. CDR3 DNA: TGTGCCAGTAGGACGACAGGTAACCAGCCCCAGCATTTT. Amino acids: CASRTTGNQPQHF.

The J gene is TRBJ2-5, the V gene TRBV18, with no clear D. The CDR3 runs to 12 residues. CDR1 is KGHSH, CDR2 LQKENI, per germline. Between the trimmed V and J ends, which lost 2 bases and 4 bases, there was a span of 5 bases. This CDR3 reads CASSPKPETQYF. The CDR3 nucleotides are TGTGCCAGCTCACCAAAGCCAGAGACCCAGTACTTC.

The chain recombines TRBV7-8 with TRBJ1-1; 9 positions agree with TRBD1. The CDR3 extends over 14 amino acids. Per germline, CDR1 SGHVS and CDR2 FQNEAQ. With 5 bases clipped from V and 3 bases from J, the junction kept 4 bases outside the gene matches. The CDR3 DNA reads as TGTGCCAGCAGCCCGGGACAGGGTGACACTGAAGCTTTCTTT. This sequence encodes CASSPGQGDTEAFF.

This chain uses TRBV5-1 with TRBJ2-6; 7 bases are a match to TRBD2. Germline V gene sequence: CDR1 SGHRS, CDR2 YFSETQ. J lost 0 bases, V lost 0 bases, and 6 bases had no gene match. The CDR3 has 18 residues. CDR3 residues: CASSLAGEGSSGANVLTF. Here the CDR3 DNA reads TGCGCCAGCAGCTTGGCCGGGGAGGGTAGCTCTGGGGCCAACGTCCTGACTTTC.

Concerning this clone itself: Since no conserved phenylalanine or tryptophan closes the CDR3, a read error is the likely cause. It is unclear where the CDR3 begins or ends on the DNA, so no DNA is shown, and the CDR3 is as TCRdb lists it. This chain links TRBV19 with TRBJ1-1. CDR1 and CDR2 from the germline V gene are LNHDA and SQIVND (reference sequence). The CDR3 has 10 amino acids, counting both end residues. The CDR3 here is CASSIDGHGR.

V and J are TRBV1 and TRBJ1-4; the DNA was not used to check the table's D call, TRBD1. TRBV1 is shown as a pseudogene. The CDR3 runs to 14 residues. CDR3 sequence: CTSSPGAEGEKLFF. CDR3 in DNA: TGCACCAGCAGCCCTGGGGCAGAAGGCGAAAAACTGTTTTTT.

The V gene is TRBV2, the J gene TRBJ1-1, with D tentatively TRBD1 (5 bases). The germline V gene has CDR1 SNHLY and CDR2 FYNNEI. CDR3 length: 14 residues. V lost 1 base and J 3 bases, leaving 9 bases between the germline ends. This chain's CDR3 is CASSEGRGYTEAFF. The CDR3 DNA follows: TGTGCCAGCAGTGAAGGACGGGGGTACACTGAAGCTTTCTTT.

The chain has TRBV12-2 and TRBJ2-7; TRBD1, the D gene given by the table, was not confirmed from the DNA. TRBV12-2 represents a pseudogene. The CDR3 runs to 15 residues. For the CDR3, the DNA is TGTGCAAGTCGCTTATTTACAGGGCGAAGTCTCGAGCAGTACTTC. Protein sequence: CASRLFTGRSLEQYF.

The chain links TRBV6-5 to TRBJ1-1; D is possibly TRBD1 (6 bases). This CDR3 has 13 amino acids. The germline V gene has CDR1 MNHEY and CDR2 SVGAGI. The V gene lost 3 bases and the J gene lost 8 bases, with 13 bases spanning the gap. CDR3 protein: CASSYNRGAEAFF. In DNA form, the CDR3 reads TGTGCCAGCAGTTATAACCGGGGGGCCGAAGCTTTCTTT.

This chain links TRBV11-2 with TRBJ2-2; 11 nucleotides match TRBD1. The germline V gene encodes CDR1 SGHAT and CDR2 FQNNGV. This CDR3 spans 16 amino acids. V lost 6 bases, J lost 4 bases, and 7 bases stayed unmatched. In nucleotides, the CDR3 is TGTGCCAGCAGATCCTCCGGGACAGGGGGCACCGGGGAGCTGTTTTTT. It is translated as CASRSSGTGGTGELFF.

Only a few counts were recorded for this clone. The V gene is TRBV19, the J gene TRBJ2-5, with D perhaps TRBD1 (6 bases). The CDR3 length is 14 residues. V lost 4 bases, J lost 4 bases, and 13 bases lay in between. The germline V gene has CDR1 LNHDA and CDR2 SQIVND (reference sequence). Here the CDR3 reads CASSNGQRGETQYF. DNA of the CDR3: TGTGCCAGTAGTAACGGACAGAGGGGAGAGACCCAGTACTTC.

In its sample, this clone was seen once. V usage is TRBV5-1 and J usage is TRBJ1-1; TRBD1 agrees at 7 bases. The germline CDR1 and CDR2 sequences are SGHRS and YFSETQ. The length of the CDR3 is 14 residues. Trimming took 4 bases from V and 4 from J; bases not matched to a gene: 7. The CDR3 DNA sequence: TGCGCCAGCAGCCAGGGGGTTAGCGGCACTGAAGCTTTCTTT. Translation: CASSQGVSGTEAFF. Based on the CDR3 plus reference TRBV5-1 and TRBJ1-1, the full variable domain is KAGVTQTPRYLIKTRGQQVTLSCSPISGHRSVSWYQQTPGQGLQFLFEYFSETQRNKGNFPGRFSGRQFSNSRSEMNVSTLELGDSALYLCASSQGVSGTEAFFGQGTRLTVV.

This rearrangement joins TRBV6-1 to TRBJ2-7, with D unresolved. The CDR3 has 14 amino acids. Germline CDR1 reads MNHNS; CDR2 reads SASEGT. The V end was cut by 1 base, the J end by 0 bases, with 7 bases between. CDR3 bases: TGTGCCAGCAGTGAAGGGAGCAGCTCCTACGAGCAGTACTTC. Translating gives CASSEGSSSYEQYF.

This sequence joins TRBV28 and TRBJ2-5, with 8 bases that match TRBD1. The V and J ends lost 5 bases and 5 bases, in that order; junction bases with no gene match: 10. The CDR3 consists of 15 residues. Per the germline V gene, CDR1 is MDHEN and CDR2 is SYDVKM. The DNA of the CDR3 is TGTGCCAGCAGTCCCGACAGGGGCTTGGGTGAGACCCAGTACTTC. This sequence encodes CASSPDRGLGETQYF.

The chain uses TRBV25-1 and TRBJ2-2, with 12 bases matching TRBD1. This CDR3 has 16 residues. The germline V gene encodes CDR1 MGHDK and CDR2 SYGVNS. V shed 0 bases and J 6 bases; nucleotides not matched to a gene: 2. CDR3 nucleotide sequence: TGTGCCAGCAGTGAATATGGGACAGGGGGCCCCGGGGAGCTGTTTTTT. It codes for CASSEYGTGGPGELFF.

This sequence joins TRBV6-5 and TRBJ2-7; 9 nucleotides align to TRBD2. With 6 bases clipped from V and 0 bases from J, the junction kept 6 bases outside the gene matches. From germline, CDR1 is MNHEY and CDR2 SVGAGI. This CDR3 has 15 amino acids. The CDR3 DNA is TGTGCCAGCAGAGAGACTAGCGGCAGCTCCTACGAGCAGTACTTC. As protein: CASRETSGSSYEQYF.

This chain connects TRBV5-1 to TRBJ2-3; TRBD2 matches 12 bases. Trimming at V came to 4 bases and at J to 5 bases, leaving 8 bases not matched to a gene. This CDR3 is built from 16 residues. Germline lookup yields CDR1 SGHRS and CDR2 YFSETQ. The CDR3 DNA is TGCGCCAGCAGCACCAGGACTAGCGGGGCGGGAGATACGCAGTATTTT. Translated, it gives CASSTRTSGAGDTQYF.

The rearrangement links TRBV27 to TRBJ2-1, with 11 bases that match TRBD2. The V segment lost 6 bases and the J segment 5 bases; nucleotides outside the gene matches: 9. The CDR3 spans 16 residues. Germline lookup yields CDR1 MNHEY and CDR2 SMNVEV (reference sequence). The CDR3 reads CASRATGTSGNNEQFF. Written as DNA, the CDR3 is TGTGCCAGCAGGGCGACCGGGACTAGCGGTAACAATGAGCAGTTCTTC.

The V gene is TRBV6-1, the J gene TRBJ1-2, with 12 bases aligning to TRBD1. CDR1 and CDR2 (germline): MNHNS, SASEGT. V was clipped by 0 bases and J by 8 bases; unmatched bases: 4. CDR3 length: 15 residues. The CDR3 DNA is TGTGCCAGCAGTGAAGCGGGACAGGGGGCGGGGGGCTACACCTTC. Amino acid sequence: CASSEAGQGAGGYTF.

The chain recombines TRBV2 with TRBJ2-5; 9 nucleotides agree with TRBD2. CDR3 length: 14 residues. The V and J ends lost 7 bases and 5 bases, in that order; junction bases with no gene match: 8. The V gene's germline CDR1 is SNHLY and CDR2 FYNNEI. CDR3 loop: CASTERGVGETQYF. As DNA, the CDR3 is TGTGCCAGCACGGAGCGGGGGGTCGGTGAGACCCAGTACTTC.

This clone came up a few times. This sequence joins TRBV7-9 and TRBJ2-5; 9 positions match TRBD2. The CDR3 has 16 amino acids. Germline V gene lookup returns CDR1 SEHNR and CDR2 FQNEAQ (reference sequence). J lost 2 bases, V lost 2 bases, and 6 bases had no gene match. In nucleotides, the CDR3 is TGTGCCAGCAGCTTATTGCGGGGGGGCGGGCAAGAGACCCAGTACTTC. This translates into CASSLLRGGGQETQYF.

The gene calls are TRBV7-2 and TRBJ2-1; 9 nucleotides match TRBD2. After removal of 5 bases from V and 5 bases from J, the junction contained 7 bases not matched to a gene. The CDR3 runs 15 residues. Germline loops: CDR1 SGHTA, CDR2 FQGNSA. The CDR3 nucleotides read TGTGCCAGCAGCCTCGCTAGCGGGGCGGACAATGAGCAGTTCTTC. Its protein product is CASSLASGADNEQFF.

V usage is TRBV13 and J usage is TRBJ2-2, with TRBD1 identical over 7 bases. V lost 0 bases and J lost 0; bases outside the gene matches: 1. The CDR3 loop spans 16 amino acids. CDR1 PRHDT and CDR2 FYEKMQ come from the germline V gene (reference sequence). The CDR3 spells CASSLGQGANTGELFF. In DNA, the CDR3 is TGTGCCAGCAGCTTAGGGCAGGGGGCGAACACCGGGGAGCTGTTTTTT.